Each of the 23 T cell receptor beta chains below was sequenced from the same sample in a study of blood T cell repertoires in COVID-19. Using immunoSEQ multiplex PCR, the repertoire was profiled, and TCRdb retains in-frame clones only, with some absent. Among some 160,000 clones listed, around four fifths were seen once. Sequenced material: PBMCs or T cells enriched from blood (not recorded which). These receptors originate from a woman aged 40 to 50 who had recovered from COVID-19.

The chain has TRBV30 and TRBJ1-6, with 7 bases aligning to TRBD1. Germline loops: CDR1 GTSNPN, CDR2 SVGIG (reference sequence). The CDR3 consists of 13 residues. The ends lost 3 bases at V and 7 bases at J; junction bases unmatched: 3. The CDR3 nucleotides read TGTGCCTGGAGAGGGACAGAGAATTCACCCCTCCACTTT. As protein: CAWRGTENSPLHF. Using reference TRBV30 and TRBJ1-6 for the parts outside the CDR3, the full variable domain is SQTIHQWPATLVQPVGSPLSLECTVEGTSNPNLYWYRQAAGRGLQLLFYSVGIGQISSEVPQNLSASRPQDRQFILSSKKLLLSDSGFYLCAWRGTENSPLHFGNGTRLTVT.

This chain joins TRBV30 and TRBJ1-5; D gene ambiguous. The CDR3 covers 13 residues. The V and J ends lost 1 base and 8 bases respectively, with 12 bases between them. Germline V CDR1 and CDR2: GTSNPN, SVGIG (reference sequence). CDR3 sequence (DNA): TGTGCCTGGAGTGGCACGGGTGCTGAGCCCCAGCATTTT. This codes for CAWSGTGAEPQHF.

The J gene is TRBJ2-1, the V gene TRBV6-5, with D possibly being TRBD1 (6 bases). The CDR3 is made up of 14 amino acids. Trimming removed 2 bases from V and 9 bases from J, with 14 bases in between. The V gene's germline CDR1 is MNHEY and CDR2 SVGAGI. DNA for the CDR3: TGTGCCAGCAGTTACCAAGGGGGATTGGGTGAGCAGTTCTTC. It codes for CASSYQGGLGEQFF.

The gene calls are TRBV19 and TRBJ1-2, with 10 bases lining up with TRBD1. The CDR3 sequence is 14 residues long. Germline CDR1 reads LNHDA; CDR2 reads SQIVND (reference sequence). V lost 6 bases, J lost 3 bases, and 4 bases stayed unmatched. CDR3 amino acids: CASRGTGVDYGYTF. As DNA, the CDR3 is TGTGCCAGTAGGGGGACAGGGGTAGACTATGGCTACACCTTC. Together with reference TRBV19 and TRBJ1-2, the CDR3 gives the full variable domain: DGGITQSPKYLFRKEGQNVTLSCEQNLNHDAMYWYRQDPGQGLRLIYYSQIVNDFQKGDIAEGYSVSREKKESFPLTVTSAQKNPTAFYLCASRGTGVDYGYTFGSGTRLTVV.

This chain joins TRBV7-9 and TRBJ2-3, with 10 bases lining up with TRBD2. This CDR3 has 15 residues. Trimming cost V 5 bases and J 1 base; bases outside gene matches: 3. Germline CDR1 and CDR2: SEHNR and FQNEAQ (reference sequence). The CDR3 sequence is CASSLSGGRTDTQYF. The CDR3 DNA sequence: TGTGCCAGCAGCCTTAGCGGGGGGCGCACAGATACGCAGTATTTT.

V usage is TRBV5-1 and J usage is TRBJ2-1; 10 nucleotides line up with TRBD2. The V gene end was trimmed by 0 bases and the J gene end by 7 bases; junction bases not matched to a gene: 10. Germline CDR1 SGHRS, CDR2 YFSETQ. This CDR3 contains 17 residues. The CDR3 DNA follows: TGCGCCAGCAGCTTGGTATTAGCGGGGGGCGAGATGAATGAGCAGTTCTTC. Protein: CASSLVLAGGEMNEQFF.

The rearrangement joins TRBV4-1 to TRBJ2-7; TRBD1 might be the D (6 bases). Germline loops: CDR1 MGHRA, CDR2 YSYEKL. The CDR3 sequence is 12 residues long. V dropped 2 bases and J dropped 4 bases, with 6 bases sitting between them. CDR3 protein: CASSQRGYEQYF. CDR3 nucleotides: TGCGCCAGCAGCCAAAGGGGGTACGAGCAGTACTTC.

CDR3 residues: CASSEDPTPRGHYGYTF. CDR3 nucleotide sequence: TGTGCCAGCAGTGAAGACCCAACCCCCAGGGGCCACTATGGCTACACCTTC. The chain joins TRBV2 to TRBJ1-2; tentatively, D is TRBD1 (6 bases). Germline V gene lookup returns CDR1 SNHLY and CDR2 FYNNEI. V lost 1 base and J 3 bases, leaving 18 bases between the germline ends. CDR3 size: 17 residues.

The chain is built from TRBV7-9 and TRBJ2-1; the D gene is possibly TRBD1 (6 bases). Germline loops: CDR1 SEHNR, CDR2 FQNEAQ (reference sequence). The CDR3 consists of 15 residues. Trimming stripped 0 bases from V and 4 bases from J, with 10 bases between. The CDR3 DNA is TGTGCCAGCAGCTTAGCTGGACAGACATACAATGAGCAGTTCTTC. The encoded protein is CASSLAGQTYNEQFF.

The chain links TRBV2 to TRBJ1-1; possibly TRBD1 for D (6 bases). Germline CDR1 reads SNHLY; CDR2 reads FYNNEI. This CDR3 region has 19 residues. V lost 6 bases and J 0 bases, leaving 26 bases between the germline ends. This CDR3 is CASRSPRGGTPRMNTEAFF. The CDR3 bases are TGTGCCAGCAGGTCACCACGGGGGGGCACGCCTAGAATGAACACTGAAGCTTTCTTT.

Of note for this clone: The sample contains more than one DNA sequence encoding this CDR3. The CDR3 DNA follows: TGCGCCAGCAGCCCGGACAGTAACTATGGCTACACCTTC. It yields the protein CASSPDSNYGYTF. The chain joins TRBV5-1 to TRBJ1-2, with a possible D match to TRBD1 (6 bases). Trimming stripped 4 bases from V and 1 base from J, with 8 bases between. Per the germline V gene, CDR1 is SGHRS and CDR2 is YFSETQ. The CDR3 length is 13 residues.

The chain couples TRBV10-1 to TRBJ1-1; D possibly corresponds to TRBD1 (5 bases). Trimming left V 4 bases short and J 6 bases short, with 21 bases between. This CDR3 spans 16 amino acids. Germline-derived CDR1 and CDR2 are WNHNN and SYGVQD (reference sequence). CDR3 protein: CASSGGAGGGVSEAFF. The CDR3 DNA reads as TGCGCCAGCAGTGGGGGAGCTGGCGGAGGGGTCTCTGAAGCTTTCTTT.

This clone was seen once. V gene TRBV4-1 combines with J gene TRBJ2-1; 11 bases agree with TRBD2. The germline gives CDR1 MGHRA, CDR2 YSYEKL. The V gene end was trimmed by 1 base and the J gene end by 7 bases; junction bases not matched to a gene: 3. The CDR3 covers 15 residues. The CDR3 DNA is TGCGCCAGCAGCCAAGTTAGCGGGGGGGAGAATGAGCAGTTCTTC. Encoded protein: CASSQVSGGENEQFF.

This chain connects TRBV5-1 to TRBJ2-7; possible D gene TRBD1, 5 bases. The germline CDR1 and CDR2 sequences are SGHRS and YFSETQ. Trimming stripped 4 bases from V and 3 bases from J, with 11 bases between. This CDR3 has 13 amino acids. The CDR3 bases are TGCGCCAGCAGCCCGCCTGACAGCTACGAGCAGTACTTC. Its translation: CASSPPDSYEQYF.

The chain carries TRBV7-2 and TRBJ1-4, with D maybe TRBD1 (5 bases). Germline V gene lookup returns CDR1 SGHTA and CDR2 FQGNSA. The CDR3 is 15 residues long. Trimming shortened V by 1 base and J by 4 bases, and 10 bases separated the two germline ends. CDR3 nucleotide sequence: TGTGCCAGCAGCTTAGGCAGGGTGTATAATGAAAAACTGTTTTTT. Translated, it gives CASSLGRVYNEKLFF.

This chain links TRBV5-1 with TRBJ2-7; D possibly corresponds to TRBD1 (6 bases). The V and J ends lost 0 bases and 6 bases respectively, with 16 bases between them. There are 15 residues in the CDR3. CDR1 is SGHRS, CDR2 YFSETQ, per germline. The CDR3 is CASSLGDTGRAEQYF. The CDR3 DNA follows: TGCGCCAGCAGCTTGGGGGACACCGGACGGGCCGAGCAGTACTTC.

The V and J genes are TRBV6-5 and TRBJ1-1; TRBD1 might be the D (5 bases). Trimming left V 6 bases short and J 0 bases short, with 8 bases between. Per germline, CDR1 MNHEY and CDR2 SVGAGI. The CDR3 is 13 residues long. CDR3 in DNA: TGTGCCAGCAGGGGACTCATGAACACTGAAGCTTTCTTT. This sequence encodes CASRGLMNTEAFF.

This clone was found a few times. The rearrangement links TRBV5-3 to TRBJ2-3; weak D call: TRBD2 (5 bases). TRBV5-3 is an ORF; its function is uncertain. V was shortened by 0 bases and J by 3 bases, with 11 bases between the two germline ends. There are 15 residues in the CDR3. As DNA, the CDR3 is TGTGCCAGAAGCTTGGAGGAGCGGCCGACAGATACGCAGTATTTT. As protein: CARSLEERPTDTQYF.

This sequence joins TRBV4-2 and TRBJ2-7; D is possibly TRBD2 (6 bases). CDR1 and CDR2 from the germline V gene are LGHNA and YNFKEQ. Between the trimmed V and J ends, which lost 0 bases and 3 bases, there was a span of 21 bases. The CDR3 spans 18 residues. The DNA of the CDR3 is TGTGCCAGCAGCCAAGATGGGATGGATCGGGGAGGTTACTACGAGCAGTACTTC. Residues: CASSQDGMDRGGYYEQYF.

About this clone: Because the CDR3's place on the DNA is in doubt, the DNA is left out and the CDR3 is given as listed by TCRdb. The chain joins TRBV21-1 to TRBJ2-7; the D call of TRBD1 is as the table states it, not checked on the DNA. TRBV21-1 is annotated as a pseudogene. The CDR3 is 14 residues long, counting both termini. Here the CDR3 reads CASNVGRGSYEQYF.

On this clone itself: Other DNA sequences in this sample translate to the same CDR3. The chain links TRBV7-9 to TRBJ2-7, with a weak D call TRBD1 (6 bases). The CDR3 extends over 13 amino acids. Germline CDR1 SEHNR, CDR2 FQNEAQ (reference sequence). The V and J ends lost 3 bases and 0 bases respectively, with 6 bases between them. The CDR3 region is CASSLDSSYEQYF. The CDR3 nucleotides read TGTGCCAGCAGCTTGGACAGCTCCTACGAGCAGTACTTC.

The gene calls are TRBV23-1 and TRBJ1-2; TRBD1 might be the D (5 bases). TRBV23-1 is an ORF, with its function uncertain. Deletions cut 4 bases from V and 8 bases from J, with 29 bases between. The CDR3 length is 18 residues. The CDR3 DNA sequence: TGCGCCAGCAGTCCGATCAAGGGGTCTCAAGGTACAGAATGGGGCTACACCTTC. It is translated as CASSPIKGSQGTEWGYTF.

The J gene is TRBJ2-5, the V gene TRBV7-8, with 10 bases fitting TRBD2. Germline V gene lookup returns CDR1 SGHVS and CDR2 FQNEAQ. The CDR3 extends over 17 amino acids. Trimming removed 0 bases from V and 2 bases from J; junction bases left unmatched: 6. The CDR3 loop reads CASSLAPAGGDQETQYF. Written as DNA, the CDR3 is TGTGCCAGCAGCTTAGCGCCAGCGGGGGGGGATCAAGAGACCCAGTACTTC.